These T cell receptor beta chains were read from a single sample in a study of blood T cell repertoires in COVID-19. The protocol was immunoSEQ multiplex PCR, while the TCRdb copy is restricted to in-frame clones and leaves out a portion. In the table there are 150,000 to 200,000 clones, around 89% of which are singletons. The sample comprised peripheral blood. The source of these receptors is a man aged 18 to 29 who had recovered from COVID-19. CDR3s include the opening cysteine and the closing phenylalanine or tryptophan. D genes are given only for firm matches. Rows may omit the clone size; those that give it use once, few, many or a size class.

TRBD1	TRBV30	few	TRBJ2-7	CAWSGGRQGKAYEQYF	TGTGCCTGGAGTGGGGGCAGACAGGGGAAAGCCTACGAGCAGTACTTC
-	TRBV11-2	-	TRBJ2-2	CASSLDRQNTGELFF	TGTGCCAGCAGCTTAGATCGACAGAACACCGGGGAGCTGTTTTTT
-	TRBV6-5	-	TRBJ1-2	CASSDAGTRDYGYTF	TGTGCCAGCAGCGACGCGGGGACTAGGGACTATGGCTACACCTTC
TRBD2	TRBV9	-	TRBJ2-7	CASSVAGTSGYEQYF	TGTGCCAGCAGCGTAGCCGGGACTAGCGGCTACGAGCAGTACTTC
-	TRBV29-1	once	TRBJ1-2	CSVGINGGYTF	TGCAGCGTTGGGATTAACGGGGGCTACACCTTC
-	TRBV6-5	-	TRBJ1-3	CASSNLVGAGNTIYF	TGTGCCAGCAGTAACCTGGTAGGGGCTGGAAACACCATATATTTT
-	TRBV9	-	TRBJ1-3	CASSVRGSSGNTIYF	TGTGCCAGCAGCGTTCGGGGATCCTCTGGAAACACCATATATTTT
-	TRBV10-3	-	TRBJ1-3	CAIMGGGNTIYF	TGTGCCATCATGGGAGGAGGAAACACCATATATTTT
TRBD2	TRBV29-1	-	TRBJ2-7	CSVEETSGSAYEQYF	TGCAGCGTTGAAGAGACTAGCGGGTCCGCCTACGAGCAGTACTTC
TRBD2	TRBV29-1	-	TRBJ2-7	CSVTRLAGDEQYF	TGCAGCGTTACGAGACTAGCGGGAGACGAGCAGTACTTC
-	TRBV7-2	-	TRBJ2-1	CASSRSGSSYNEQFF	TGTGCCAGCAGCCGTAGCGGAAGCTCCTACAATGAGCAGTTCTTC
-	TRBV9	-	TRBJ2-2	CASSVEGWNTGELFF	TGTGCCAGCAGCGTAGAGGGGTGGAACACCGGGGAGCTGTTTTTT
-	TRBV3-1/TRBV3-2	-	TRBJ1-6	CASSLPPQTGRNSPLHF	TGTGCCAGCAGCCTCCCTCCCCAGACAGGACGGAATTCACCCCTCCACTTT
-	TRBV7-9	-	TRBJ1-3	CASSNSGTGNTIYF	TGTGCCAGCAGCAACTCCGGGACAGGAAACACCATATATTTT
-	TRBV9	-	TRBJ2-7	CASSGGSGEQYF	TGTGCCAGCAGCGGAGGGTCCGGCGAGCAGTACTTC
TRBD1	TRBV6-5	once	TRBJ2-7	CASKRTGVGEQYF	TGTGCCAGCAAAAGGACAGGGGTGGGCGAGCAGTACTTC
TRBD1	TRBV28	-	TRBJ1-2	CASRITGGWGYTF	TGTGCCAGCAGGATCACAGGGGGTTGGGGCTACACCTTC
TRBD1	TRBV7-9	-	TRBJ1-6	CASSPPIWQTGTNSPLHF	TGTGCCAGCAGCCCGCCTATTTGGCAGACAGGGACGAATTCACCCCTCCACTTT
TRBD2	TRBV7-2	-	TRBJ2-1	CASSLETSGRGNEQFF	TGTGCCAGCAGCTTGGAGACTAGCGGGAGGGGCAATGAGCAGTTCTTC
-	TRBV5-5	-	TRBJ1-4	CASSLWAAGEKLFF	TGTGCCAGCAGCTTGTGGGCCGCGGGGGAAAAACTGTTTTTT
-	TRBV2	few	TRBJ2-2	CASDLQGNLAGELFF	TGTGCCAGCGATCTTCAGGGGAACCTGGCCGGGGAGCTGTTTTTT
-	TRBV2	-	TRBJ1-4	CASSATGATNEKLFF	TGTGCCAGCAGTGCAACAGGAGCAACTAATGAAAAACTGTTTTTT
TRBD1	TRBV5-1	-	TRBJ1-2	CASSPGQGTYGYTF	TGCGCCAGCAGCCCGGGACAGGGGACTTATGGCTACACCTTC
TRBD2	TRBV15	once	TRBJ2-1	CATSRDPGLLNSYNEQFF	TGTGCCACCAGCAGGGACCCGGGACTACTAAACTCCTACAATGAGCAGTTCTTC
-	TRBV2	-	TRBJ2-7	CASSESGNSYEQYF	TGTGCCAGCAGTGAATCGGGGAATTCCTACGAGCAGTACTTC
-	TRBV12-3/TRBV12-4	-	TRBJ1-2	CASSLGRDYGYTF	TGTGCCAGCAGTTTAGGCAGGGACTATGGCTACACCTTC
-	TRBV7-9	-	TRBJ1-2	CASSQGINYGYTF	TGTGCCAGCAGCCAGGGAATTAACTATGGCTACACCTTC
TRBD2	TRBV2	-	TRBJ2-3	CASSGVAGIDTQYF	TGTGCCAGCAGTGGGGTAGCGGGGATAGATACGCAGTATTTT
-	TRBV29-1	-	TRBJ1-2	CSVGGALYEGYTF	TGCAGCGTTGGCGGCGCCCTTTACGAGGGCTACACCTTC
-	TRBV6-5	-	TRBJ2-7	CASSYSGEYEQYF	TGTGCCAGCAGCTACTCCGGGGAATACGAGCAGTACTTC
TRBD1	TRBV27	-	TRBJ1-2	CASSLGTGGGFYGYTF	TGTGCCAGCAGTTTAGGGACAGGGGGTGGGTTCTATGGCTACACCTTC
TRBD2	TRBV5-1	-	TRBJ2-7	CASSLGLAGVEQYF	TGCGCCAGCAGCTTGGGACTAGCGGGAGTCGAGCAGTACTTC
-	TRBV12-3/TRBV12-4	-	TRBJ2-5	CASNRQRQTQYF	TGTGCCAGCAACCGACAGAGACAGACCCAGTACTTC
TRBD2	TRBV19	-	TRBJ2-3	CASSIGAGATDTQYF	TGTGCCAGTAGTATCGGAGCGGGAGCAACAGATACGCAGTATTTT
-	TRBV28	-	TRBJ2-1	CASTPAGTYNEQFF	TGTGCCAGCACTCCGGCCGGGACCTACAATGAGCAGTTCTTC
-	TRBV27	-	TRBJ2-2	CATSRDSGYTGELFF	TGTGCCACCTCCCGGGATAGCGGATACACCGGGGAGCTGTTTTTT
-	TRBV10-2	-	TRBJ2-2	CASSGRLPTGELFF	TGCGCCAGCAGTGGGCGGCTACCCACCGGGGAGCTGTTTTTT
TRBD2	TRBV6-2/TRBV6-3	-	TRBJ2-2	CASSTQAGTNTGELFF	TGTGCCAGCAGCACCCAAGCGGGAACGAACACCGGGGAGCTGTTTTTT
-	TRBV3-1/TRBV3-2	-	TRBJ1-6	CASSQRGGPVLHF	TGTGCCAGCAGCCAGAGGGGGGGACCAGTCCTCCACTTT
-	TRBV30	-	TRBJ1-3	CAWGGVNTIYF	TGTGCCTGGGGAGGAGTAAACACCATATATTTT
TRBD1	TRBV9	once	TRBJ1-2	CASSADGTGSGGYTF	TGTGCCAGCAGCGCGGACGGGACAGGGTCCGGTGGCTACACCTTC
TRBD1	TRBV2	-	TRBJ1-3	CASISTGTHGNTIYF	TGTGCCAGCATCTCGACAGGGACTCATGGAAACACCATATATTTT
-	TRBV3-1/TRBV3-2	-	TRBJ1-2	CASSRDGGPRGYGYTF	TGTGCCAGCAGCCGGGACGGCGGACCAAGGGGGTATGGCTACACCTTC
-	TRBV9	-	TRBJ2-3	CASSVLGTVQYTQYF	TGTGCCAGCAGCGTATTGGGCACCGTACAATATACGCAGTATTTT
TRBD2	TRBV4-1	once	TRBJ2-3	CASSRREGAGEVNTQYF	TGCGCCAGCAGCCGGCGCGAGGGAGCGGGAGAGGTAAATACGCAGTATTTT
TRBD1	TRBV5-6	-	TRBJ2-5	CASSLGGQGKETQYF	TGTGCCAGCAGCTTGGGGGGACAGGGAAAGGAGACCCAGTACTTC
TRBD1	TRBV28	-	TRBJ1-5	CASSLSYRGVQPQHF	TGTGCCAGCAGTTTAAGCTACAGGGGAGTCCAGCCCCAGCATTTT
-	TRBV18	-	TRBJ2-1	CASSPELTYNEQFF	TGTGCCAGCTCACCCGAGCTGACCTACAATGAGCAGTTCTTC
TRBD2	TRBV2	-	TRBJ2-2	CASSPSGKDGELFF	TGTGCCAGCAGTCCTAGCGGGAAGGACGGGGAGCTGTTTTTT